The sample holds a few counts of the clone carrying this T cell receptor (beta chain). V gave up 5 bases and J gave up 9 bases, with 16 bases separating them. The CDR3 runs 13 residues. In germline, CDR1 is SGHVS, CDR2 FNYEAQ. These data are taken from a study of T cells in Graves' hyperthyroidism and ophthalmopathy. TCR beta CDR3 sequences were amplified from RNA transcripts. The primer set for the first-round RT-PCR of the TCR CDR3 was HTBI. In TCRdb, the multiplex PCR reads were re-called with MiXCR into one record per CDR3 protein. The profile covers 300,000 to 450,000 distinct CDR3 sequences, with roughly 14% appearing a single time and less than 25% taken by the ten largest.

The sample consisted of blood. The receptor was derived from a man aged 25-45 years with Graves' hyperthyroidism that later progressed to Graves' ophthalmopathy. This rearrangement joins TRBV7-6 to TRBJ1-1; TRBD1 might be the D (5 bases). The CDR3 DNA follows: TGTGCCAGCAGCCCCGAGTCGACAGTAAAAGCTTTCTTT. This sequence encodes CASSPESTVKAFF.